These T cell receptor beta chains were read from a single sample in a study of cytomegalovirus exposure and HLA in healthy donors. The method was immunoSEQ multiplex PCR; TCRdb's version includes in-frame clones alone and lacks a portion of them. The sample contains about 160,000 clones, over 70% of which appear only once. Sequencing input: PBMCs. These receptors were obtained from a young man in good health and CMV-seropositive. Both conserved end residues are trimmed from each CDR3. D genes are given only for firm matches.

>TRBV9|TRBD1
ASSQGAFGTGELF
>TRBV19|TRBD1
ASSNPGTGFVAKLF
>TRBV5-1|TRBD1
ASSLVTGQGYEQY
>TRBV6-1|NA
ASSFQWRTEAF
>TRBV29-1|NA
SLQYSRTDTQY
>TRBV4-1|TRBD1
ASSQEDRGNSPLH
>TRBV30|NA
AWSVLEEQY
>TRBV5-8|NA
ASSRRDSYEQY
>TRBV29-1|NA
SVVESSGNTIY
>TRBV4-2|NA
ASSERRLDEKLF
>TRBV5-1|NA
ASSLGGVSMNTEAF
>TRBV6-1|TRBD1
ASSVETGASTGELF
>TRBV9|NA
ASSTMTESTEAF
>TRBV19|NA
ASSTRGYEQY
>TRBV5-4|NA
ASSLAAGSVETQY
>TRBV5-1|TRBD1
ASSVTGGPYGYT
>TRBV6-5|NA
ASGGETEAF
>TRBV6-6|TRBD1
ASSWGQYNEQF
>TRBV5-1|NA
ASSDFSGDSGYT
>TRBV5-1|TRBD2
ASSLGLAGVGETQY
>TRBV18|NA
ASSQGRANSGNTIY
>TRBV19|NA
ASSIVDRPIYEQY
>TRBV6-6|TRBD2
ASTPLSGGNIQY
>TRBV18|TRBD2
ASSQRTSGAGETQY
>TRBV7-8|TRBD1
ASSFDRGNQPQH
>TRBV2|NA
ASQRGNSPLH
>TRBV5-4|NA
ASSQGLRGSGLNTEAF
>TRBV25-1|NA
ARRQKQTNEKLF
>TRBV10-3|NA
AISSQDTKNIQY
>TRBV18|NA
ASSPGREALH
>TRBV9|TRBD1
ASSVDVGQGSYEQY
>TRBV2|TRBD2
ASIGLAAYEQY
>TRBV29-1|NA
SVAQGTDQETQY
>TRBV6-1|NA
ASSEVQGNQPQH
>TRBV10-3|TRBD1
AISDRRGTGAYEQY
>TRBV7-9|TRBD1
ASSLRLGTGILNTEAF